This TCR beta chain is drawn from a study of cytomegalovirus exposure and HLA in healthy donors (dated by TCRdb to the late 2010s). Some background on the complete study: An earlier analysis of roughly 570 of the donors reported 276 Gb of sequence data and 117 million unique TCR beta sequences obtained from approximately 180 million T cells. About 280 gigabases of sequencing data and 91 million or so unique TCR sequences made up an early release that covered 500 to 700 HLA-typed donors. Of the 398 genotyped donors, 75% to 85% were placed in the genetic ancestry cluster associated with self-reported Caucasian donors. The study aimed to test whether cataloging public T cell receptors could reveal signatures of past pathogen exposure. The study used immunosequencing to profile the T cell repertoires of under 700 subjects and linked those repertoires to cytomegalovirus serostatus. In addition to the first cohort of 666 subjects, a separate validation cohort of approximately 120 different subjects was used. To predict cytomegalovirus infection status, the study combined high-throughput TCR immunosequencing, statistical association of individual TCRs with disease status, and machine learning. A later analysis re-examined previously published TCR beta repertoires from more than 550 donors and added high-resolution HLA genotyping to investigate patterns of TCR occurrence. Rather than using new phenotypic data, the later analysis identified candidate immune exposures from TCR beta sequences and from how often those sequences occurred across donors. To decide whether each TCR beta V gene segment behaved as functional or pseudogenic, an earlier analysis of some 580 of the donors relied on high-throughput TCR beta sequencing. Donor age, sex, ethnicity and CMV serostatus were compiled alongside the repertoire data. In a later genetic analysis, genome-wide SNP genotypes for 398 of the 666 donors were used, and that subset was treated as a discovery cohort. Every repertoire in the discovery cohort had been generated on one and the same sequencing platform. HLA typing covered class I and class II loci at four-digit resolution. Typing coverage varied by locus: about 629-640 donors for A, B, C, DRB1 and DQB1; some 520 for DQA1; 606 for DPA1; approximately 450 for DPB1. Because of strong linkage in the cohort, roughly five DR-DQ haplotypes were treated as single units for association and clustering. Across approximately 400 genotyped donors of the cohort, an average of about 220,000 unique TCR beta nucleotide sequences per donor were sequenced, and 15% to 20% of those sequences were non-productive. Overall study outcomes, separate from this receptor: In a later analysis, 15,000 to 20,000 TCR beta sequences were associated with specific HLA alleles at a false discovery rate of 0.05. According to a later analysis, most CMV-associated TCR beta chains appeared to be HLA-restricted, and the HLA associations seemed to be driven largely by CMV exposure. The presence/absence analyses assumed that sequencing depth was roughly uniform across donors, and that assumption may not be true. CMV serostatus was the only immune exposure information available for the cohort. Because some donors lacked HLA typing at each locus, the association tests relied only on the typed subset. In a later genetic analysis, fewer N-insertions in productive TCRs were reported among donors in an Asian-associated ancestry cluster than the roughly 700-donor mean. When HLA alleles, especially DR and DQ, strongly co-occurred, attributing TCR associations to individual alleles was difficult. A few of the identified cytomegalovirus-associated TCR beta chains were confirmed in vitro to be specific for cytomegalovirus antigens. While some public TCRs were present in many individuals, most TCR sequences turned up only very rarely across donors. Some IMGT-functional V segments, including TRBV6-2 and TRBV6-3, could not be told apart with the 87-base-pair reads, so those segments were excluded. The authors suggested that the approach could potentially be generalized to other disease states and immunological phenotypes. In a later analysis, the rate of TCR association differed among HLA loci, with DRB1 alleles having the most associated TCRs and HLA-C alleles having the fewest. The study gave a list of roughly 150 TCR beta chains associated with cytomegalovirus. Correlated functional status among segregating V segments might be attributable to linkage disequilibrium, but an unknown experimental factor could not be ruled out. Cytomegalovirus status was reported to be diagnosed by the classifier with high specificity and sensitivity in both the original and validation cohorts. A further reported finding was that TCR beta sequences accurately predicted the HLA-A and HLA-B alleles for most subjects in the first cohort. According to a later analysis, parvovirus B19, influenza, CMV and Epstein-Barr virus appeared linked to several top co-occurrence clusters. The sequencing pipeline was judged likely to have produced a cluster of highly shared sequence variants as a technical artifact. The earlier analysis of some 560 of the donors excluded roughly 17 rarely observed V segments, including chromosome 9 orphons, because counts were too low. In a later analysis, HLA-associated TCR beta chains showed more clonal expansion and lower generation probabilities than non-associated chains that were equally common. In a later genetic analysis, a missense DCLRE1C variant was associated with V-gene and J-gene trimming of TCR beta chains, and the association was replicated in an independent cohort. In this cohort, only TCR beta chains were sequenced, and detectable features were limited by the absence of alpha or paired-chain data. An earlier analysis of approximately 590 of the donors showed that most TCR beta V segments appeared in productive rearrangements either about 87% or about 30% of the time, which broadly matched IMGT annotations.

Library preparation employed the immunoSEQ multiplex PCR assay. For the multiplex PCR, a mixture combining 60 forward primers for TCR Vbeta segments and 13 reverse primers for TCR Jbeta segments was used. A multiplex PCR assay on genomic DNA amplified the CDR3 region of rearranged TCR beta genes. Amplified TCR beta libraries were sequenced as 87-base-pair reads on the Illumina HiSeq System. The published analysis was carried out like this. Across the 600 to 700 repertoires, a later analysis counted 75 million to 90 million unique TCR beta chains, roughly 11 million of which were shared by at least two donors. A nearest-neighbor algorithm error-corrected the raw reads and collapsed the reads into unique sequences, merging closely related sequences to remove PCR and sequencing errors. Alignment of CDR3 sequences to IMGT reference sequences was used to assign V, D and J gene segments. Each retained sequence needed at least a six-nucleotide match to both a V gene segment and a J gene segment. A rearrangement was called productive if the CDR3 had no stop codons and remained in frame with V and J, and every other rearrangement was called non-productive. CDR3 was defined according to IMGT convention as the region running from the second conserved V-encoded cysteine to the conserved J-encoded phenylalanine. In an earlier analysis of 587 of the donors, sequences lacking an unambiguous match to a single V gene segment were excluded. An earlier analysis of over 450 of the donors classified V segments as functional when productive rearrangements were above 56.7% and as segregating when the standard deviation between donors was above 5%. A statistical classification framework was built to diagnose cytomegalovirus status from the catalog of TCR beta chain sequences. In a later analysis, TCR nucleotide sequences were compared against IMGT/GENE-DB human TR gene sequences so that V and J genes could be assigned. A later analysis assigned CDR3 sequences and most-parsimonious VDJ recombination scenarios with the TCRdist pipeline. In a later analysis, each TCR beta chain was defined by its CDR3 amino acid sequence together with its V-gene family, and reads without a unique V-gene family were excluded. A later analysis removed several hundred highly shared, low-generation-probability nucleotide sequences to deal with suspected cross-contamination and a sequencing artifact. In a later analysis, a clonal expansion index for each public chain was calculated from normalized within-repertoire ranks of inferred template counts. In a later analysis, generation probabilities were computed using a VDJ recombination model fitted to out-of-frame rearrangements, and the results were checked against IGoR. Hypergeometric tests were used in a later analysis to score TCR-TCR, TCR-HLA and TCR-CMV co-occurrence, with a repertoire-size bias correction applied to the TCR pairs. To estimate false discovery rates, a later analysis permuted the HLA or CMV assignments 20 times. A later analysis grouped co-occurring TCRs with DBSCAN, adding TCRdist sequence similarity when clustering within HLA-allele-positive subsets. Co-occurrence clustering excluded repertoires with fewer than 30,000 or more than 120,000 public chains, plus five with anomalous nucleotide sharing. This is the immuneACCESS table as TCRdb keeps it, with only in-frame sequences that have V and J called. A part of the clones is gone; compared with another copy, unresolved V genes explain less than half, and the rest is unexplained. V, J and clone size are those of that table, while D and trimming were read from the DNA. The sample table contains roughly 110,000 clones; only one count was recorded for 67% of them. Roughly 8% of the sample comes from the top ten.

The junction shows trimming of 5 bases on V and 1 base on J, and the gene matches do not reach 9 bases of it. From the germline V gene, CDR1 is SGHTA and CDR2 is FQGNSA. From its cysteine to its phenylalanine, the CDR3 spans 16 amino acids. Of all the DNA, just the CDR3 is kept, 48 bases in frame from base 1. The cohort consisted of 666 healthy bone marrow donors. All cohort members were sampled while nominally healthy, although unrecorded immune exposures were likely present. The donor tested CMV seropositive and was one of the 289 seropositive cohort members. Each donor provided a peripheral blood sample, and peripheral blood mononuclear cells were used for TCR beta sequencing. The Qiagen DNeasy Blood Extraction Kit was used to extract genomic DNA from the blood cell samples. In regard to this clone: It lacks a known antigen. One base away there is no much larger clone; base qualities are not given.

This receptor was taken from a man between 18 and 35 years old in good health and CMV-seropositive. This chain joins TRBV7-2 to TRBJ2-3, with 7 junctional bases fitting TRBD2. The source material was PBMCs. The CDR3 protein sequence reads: CASSQRGLAGTDTQYF. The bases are TGTGCCAGCAGCCAAAGAGGTCTAGCGGGCACAGATACGCAGTATTTT.